The entry below gives a single T cell receptor beta chain sequence along with its context. Antigen specificity is unknown. PCR primers comprised 60 Vbeta and 13 Jbeta primers. This table comes from immunoSEQ multiplex PCR, and its TCRdb copy is limited to in-frame clones, with some not included. The table lists 100,000 or so clones, 74% of them singletons. The data originate from a study of cytomegalovirus exposure and HLA in healthy donors. Study-wide points: The study designated roughly 150 TCR beta chains cytomegalovirus-associated.

J lost 11 bases, V lost 4 bases, and 12 bases had no gene match. CDR1 and CDR2 (germline): SGHDT, YYEEEE. The CDR3 contains 14 residues. The chain recombines TRBV5-6 with TRBJ1-5; 7 bases are a match to TRBD1. Sequenced material: PBMCs. This TCR was sampled from a man between 50 and 59 years old in good health and CMV-seropositive. The CDR3 loop is CASSPRTGLSAQHF. Here the CDR3 DNA reads TGTGCCAGCAGCCCCCGGACAGGACTTTCGGCCCAGCATTTT.